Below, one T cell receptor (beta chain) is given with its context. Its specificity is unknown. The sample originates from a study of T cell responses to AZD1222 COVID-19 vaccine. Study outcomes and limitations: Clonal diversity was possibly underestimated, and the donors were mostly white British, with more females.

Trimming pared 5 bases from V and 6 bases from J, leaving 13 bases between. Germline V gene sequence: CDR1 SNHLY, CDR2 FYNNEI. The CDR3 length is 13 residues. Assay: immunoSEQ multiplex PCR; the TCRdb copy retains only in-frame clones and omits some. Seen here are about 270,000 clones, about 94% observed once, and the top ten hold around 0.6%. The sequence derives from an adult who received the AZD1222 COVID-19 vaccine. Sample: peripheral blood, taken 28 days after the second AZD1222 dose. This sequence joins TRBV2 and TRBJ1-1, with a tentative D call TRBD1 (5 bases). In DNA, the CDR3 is TGTGCCAGCAGTCCGGACATAGGGTCTGAAGCTTTCTTT. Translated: CASSPDIGSEAFF.